Following are 5 T cell receptor beta chains from one sample sequenced in a study of radiotherapy plus CTLA-4 blockade in lung cancer. Assay used: immunoSEQ multiplex PCR; TCRdb lists only in-frame clones, some missing. The table includes about 49,000 clones, approximately 81% detected once. Sequences were derived from peripheral blood, sampled from a patient treated with radiotherapy plus ipilimumab. The receptors were gathered from a human donor with non-small cell lung cancer whose response to radiotherapy plus ipilimumab could not be evaluated.

In this sample, this clone turned up once. The rearrangement joins TRBV5-6 to TRBJ2-7; tentatively, D is TRBD1 (5 bases). V shed 3 bases and J shed 6 bases, with 10 bases lying between them. The CDR3 extends over 12 amino acids. Germline V gene sequence: CDR1 SGHDT, CDR2 YYEEEE. CDR3 in amino acids: CASSWIGAEQYF. CDR3 bases: TGTGCCAGCAGCTGGATAGGGGCCGAGCAGTACTTC.

The chain links TRBV28 to TRBJ1-3, with D perhaps matching TRBD1 (6 bases). Germline loops: CDR1 MDHEN, CDR2 SYDVKM. This CDR3 spans 14 amino acids. V lost 2 bases, J lost 7 bases, and 12 bases lay in between. The CDR3 DNA reads TGTGCCAGCAGTTTAGGCAGGGGTCACAACACCATATATTTT. It encodes CASSLGRGHNTIYF.

Notes on this clone: Additional DNA sequences in this sample encode the identical CDR3. The rearrangement links TRBV5-4 to TRBJ2-1, with TRBD2 matching 10 bases. The CDR3 is made up of 15 amino acids. Germline trimming cut 2 bases from V and 3 bases from J; bases unmatched to any gene: 2. In germline, CDR1 is SGHNT, CDR2 YYREEE (reference sequence). The CDR3 spells CASSLVAGGYNEQFF. CDR3 sequence (DNA): TGTGCCAGCAGCTTAGTAGCGGGAGGCTACAATGAGCAGTTCTTC.

The V call is TRBV7-2, the J call TRBJ2-5; 11 bases align to TRBD2. The DNA matches TRBJ2-7 better at its end, which makes the J call doubtful. Germline V lookup: CDR1 SGHTA, CDR2 FQGNSA. The CDR3 consists of 15 residues. DNA of the CDR3: TGTGCCAGCAGCTTAGTTACTAGCGGGAGCTACGAGCAGTACTTC. Amino acid sequence: CASSLVTSGSYEQYF.

The chain couples TRBV7-9 to TRBJ2-7; no clear D. CDR3 length: 15 residues. V shed 1 base and J shed 1 base, with 11 bases lying between them. Per the germline V gene, CDR1 is SEHNR and CDR2 is FQNEAQ (reference sequence). This CDR3 reads CASSLVLAGSYEQYF. Written as DNA, the CDR3 is TGTGCCAGCAGCTTAGTTTTGGCAGGTTCCTACGAGCAGTACTTC.